These 31 T cell receptor beta chains were all obtained from the same sample, sequenced in a study of blood T cell repertoires in COVID-19. Method: immunoSEQ multiplex PCR; TCRdb's copy keeps in-frame clones and lacks some. Of 190,000 or so clones in the sample, around 90% are singletons; the top ten hold approximately 2.1%. The sample was PBMCs or T cells enriched from blood (not recorded which). These receptor sequences come from a woman in her twenties or thirties who had recovered from COVID-19.

The chain is built from TRBV6-5 and TRBJ2-7, with 9 bases that match TRBD1. The germline CDR1 and CDR2 sequences are MNHEY and SVGAGI. CDR3 length: 14 residues. The trim removed 6 bases at V and 4 bases at J, leaving 7 bases unmatched. The CDR3 nucleotides read TGTGCCAGCAGCCGCGACAGGGGGGTGTACGAGCAGTACTTC. This translates into CASSRDRGVYEQYF.

The genes are TRBV4-3 and TRBJ2-7, with no clear D. Trimming removed 0 bases at V and 8 bases at J, with 14 bases between. Germline assignment: CDR1 LGHNA and CDR2 YSLEER. CDR3 length: 14 residues. The CDR3 protein is CASSQDLYFTQQYF. CDR3 nucleotides: TGCGCCAGCAGCCAAGATCTGTACTTTACGCAGCAGTACTTC.

The genes are TRBV6-2 or TRBV6-3 and TRBJ1-5, with TRBD1 identical over 9 bases. The CDR3 length is 18 residues. V shed 0 bases and J 3 bases; nucleotides not matched to a gene: 9. Germline CDR1 is MNHEY and CDR2 is SVGEGT. This chain's CDR3 is CASSYSIEGTGLNQPQHF. The CDR3 nucleotides read TGTGCCAGCAGTTACTCGATCGAGGGGACAGGGCTCAATCAGCCCCAGCATTTT.

In DNA form, the CDR3 reads TGCGCCAGCAGCTTGCCGGGTATGGGCTATGGCTACACCTTC. Its protein is CASSLPGMGYGYTF. This chain joins TRBV5-1 and TRBJ1-2; no firm D call. V lost 1 base and J lost 4, with 11 bases in between. From germline, CDR1 is SGHRS and CDR2 YFSETQ. The CDR3 sequence is 14 residues long. The full variable domain, in which reference TRBV5-1 and TRBJ1-2 provide the parts outside the CDR3, is KAGVTQTPRYLIKTRGQQVTLSCSPISGHRSVSWYQQTPGQGLQFLFEYFSETQRNKGNFPGRFSGRQFSNSRSEMNVSTLELGDSALYLCASSLPGMGYGYTFGSGTRLTVV.

This chain uses TRBV4-1 with TRBJ2-1; a weak D match, TRBD2 (6 bases). The V gene's germline CDR1 is MGHRA and CDR2 YSYEKL. This CDR3 region has 16 residues. The ends were cut back, 0 bases at V and 4 bases at J, with 13 bases in the middle. CDR3 sequence: CASSQDPRGDYNEQFF. CDR3 sequence (DNA): TGCGCCAGCAGCCAAGATCCCCGCGGGGATTACAATGAGCAGTTCTTC.

This clone was seen a single time. The V gene is TRBV19, the J gene TRBJ1-2, with D tentatively TRBD1 (6 bases). There are 14 residues in the CDR3. Germline-derived CDR1 and CDR2 are LNHDA and SQIVND (reference sequence). The ends were cut back, 3 bases at V and 8 bases at J, with 16 bases in the middle. The CDR3 DNA follows: TGTGCCAGTAGTATCGGGGGGACAACGAAGGGCTACACCTTC. It yields the protein CASSIGGTTKGYTF. The complete variable domain, with remaining parts taken from reference TRBV19 and TRBJ1-2, reads DGGITQSPKYLFRKEGQNVTLSCEQNLNHDAMYWYRQDPGQGLRLIYYSQIVNDFQKGDIAEGYSVSREKKESFPLTVTSAQKNPTAFYLCASSIGGTTKGYTFGSGTRLTVV.

This chain links TRBV21-1 with TRBJ2-7; TRBD2, the table's D call, was not compared with the DNA. TRBV21-1 is labeled a pseudogene. The CDR3 covers 15 residues. CDR3 protein: CASRSRRRALYEQYF. For the CDR3, the DNA is TGTGCCAGCAGGTCACGCAGGAGGGCCCTCTACGAGCAGTACTTC.

V usage is TRBV9 and J usage is TRBJ1-2; the D gene is possibly TRBD1 (5 bases). Germline V lookup: CDR1 SGDLS, CDR2 YYNGEE. Trimming stripped 0 bases from V and 8 bases from J, with 17 bases between. The CDR3 length is 15 residues. CDR3 amino acids: CASSVGGGGSGGYTF. CDR3 bases: TGTGCCAGCAGCGTAGGCGGCGGGGGGAGCGGAGGCTACACCTTC.

The genes are TRBV24-1 and TRBJ2-1; maybe TRBD2 (7 bases). Germline CDR1 KGHDR, CDR2 SFDVKD. This CDR3 has 15 amino acids. Deletions cut 3 bases from V and 4 bases from J, with 12 bases between. The CDR3 DNA is TGTGCCACCAGTGATACTAGGGGGGGGTACAATGAGCAGTTCTTC. Residues: CATSDTRGGYNEQFF.

CDR3 DNA: TGTGCCAGCAGCCAGACAGGGGACAATGAAAAACTGTTTTTT. Translating gives CASSQTGDNEKLFF. This chain uses TRBV7-9 with TRBJ1-4; 8 nucleotides agree with TRBD1. V was pared by 5 bases and J by 5 bases, with 4 bases of the junction left unmatched. The CDR3 covers 14 residues. CDR1 is SEHNR and CDR2 is FQNEAQ in the germline V gene (reference sequence).

The chain combines TRBV11-2 with TRBJ2-1, with D maybe TRBD2 (6 bases). V was cut by 1 base and J by 3 bases, with 10 bases left in between. CDR1 and CDR2 (germline): SGHAT, FQNNGV. This CDR3 has 15 amino acids. The CDR3 protein is CASSLAGDGYNEQFF. CDR3 nucleotides: TGTGCCAGCAGCTTAGCGGGGGACGGCTACAATGAGCAGTTCTTC.

V is TRBV19 and J is TRBJ2-6; unclear D gene. CDR3 length: 16 amino acids. The V end lost 3 bases, the J end lost 0 bases, and 9 bases lay between the germline ends. Per germline, CDR1 LNHDA and CDR2 SQIVND (reference sequence). The CDR3 here is CASSMVESSGANVLTF. In DNA, the CDR3 is TGTGCCAGTAGTATGGTTGAGAGCTCTGGGGCCAACGTCCTGACTTTC.

This clone came up once. CDR3 in DNA: TGTGCCAGCAGCCAAGACGCCGGGTCCTACGAGCAGTACTTC. Protein product: CASSQDAGSYEQYF. The gene calls are TRBV3-1 (or the pseudogene TRBV3-2) and TRBJ2-7; the D is unclear. The V gene's germline CDR1 is LGHDT and CDR2 YNNKEL (reference sequence). The CDR3 covers 14 residues. V lost 0 bases to trimming and J lost 1 base, with 7 bases between them.

The V call is TRBV4-2, the J call TRBJ2-1; 14 nucleotides agree with TRBD2. V lost 0 bases to trimming and J lost 9 bases; unmatched junction nucleotides: 7. CDR1 is LGHNA and CDR2 is YNFKEQ in the germline V gene. The CDR3 runs 17 residues. The CDR3 is CASSQDLRLAGGAEQFF. The DNA for the CDR3 is TGTGCCAGCAGCCAAGACTTAAGACTAGCGGGAGGGGCTGAGCAGTTCTTC.

The V gene is TRBV4-1, the J gene TRBJ1-2; D is uncertain. The V end lost 0 bases, the J end lost 0 bases, and 20 bases lay between the germline ends. In germline, CDR1 is MGHRA, CDR2 YSYEKL. This CDR3 region has 19 residues. The CDR3 region has the DNA TGCGCCAGCAGCCAAGATTCCTGGAGCCGCCCAATGACTAACTATGGCTACACCTTC. Amino acid sequence: CASSQDSWSRPMTNYGYTF.

This chain connects TRBV11-2 to TRBJ2-7; 11 bases agree with TRBD2. The CDR3 sequence is 15 residues long. The germline V gene has CDR1 SGHAT and CDR2 FQNNGV. V was clipped by 5 bases and J by 6 bases; unmatched bases: 9. CDR3 protein: CASSTRSGGASEQYF. The CDR3 bases are TGTGCCAGCAGCACGCGTAGCGGGGGGGCTTCCGAGCAGTACTTC.

This chain connects TRBV5-1 to TRBJ2-2, with 10 bases that match TRBD2. Germline trimming cut 3 bases from V and 6 bases from J; bases unmatched to any gene: 14. Germline loops: CDR1 SGHRS, CDR2 YFSETQ. CDR3 size: 18 residues. Written as DNA, the CDR3 is TGCGCCAGCAGCTCCCAGCCGGCTAGCGGGGGATTTTCCGGGGAGCTGTTTTTT. Amino acids: CASSSQPASGGFSGELFF.

The chain couples TRBV21-1 to TRBJ1-1; the D call of TRBD1 is as the table states it, not checked on the DNA. TRBV21-1 is designated a pseudogene. The CDR3 totals 11 residues. CDR3 amino acids: CAIQGATEAFF. The CDR3 nucleotides read TGTGCCATCCAGGGGGCCACTGAAGCTTTCTTT.

The chain joins TRBV19 to TRBJ2-1; TRBD2 matches 7 bases. This CDR3 has 16 residues. V lost 3 bases and J lost 0; bases outside the gene matches: 5. CDR1 LNHDA and CDR2 SQIVND come from the germline V gene (reference sequence). The CDR3 nucleotides read TGTGCCAGTAGTATTTTGGGCGGGAGCTCCTACAATGAGCAGTTCTTC. It specifies CASSILGGSSYNEQFF.

J is TRBJ1-1 and V is TRBV11-3, with D unresolved. V was trimmed by 2 bases and J by 2 bases, leaving 9 bases between them. Germline V lookup: CDR1 SGHNT, CDR2 YENEEA. This CDR3 region has 14 residues. This chain's CDR3 is CASSLNRLNTEAFF. The CDR3 DNA reads TGTGCCAGCAGCTTAAACAGACTAAACACTGAAGCTTTCTTT.

The chain recombines TRBV4-1 with TRBJ1-2; the match to TRBD1 covers 7 bases. This CDR3 has 16 residues. The germline CDR1 and CDR2 sequences are MGHRA and YSYEKL. Trimming removed 1 base from V and 3 bases from J; junction bases left unmatched: 8. The CDR3 DNA reads as TGCGCCAGCAGCCAAGGGAACAGGGGAATGTACTATGGCTACACCTTC. Translated, it gives CASSQGNRGMYYGYTF.

This clone occurred once. V and J are TRBV3-1 (or the pseudogene TRBV3-2) and TRBJ2-7, with a tentative D call TRBD1 (5 bases). CDR3 length: 18 amino acids. The ends were cut back, 0 bases at V and 0 bases at J, with 18 bases in the middle. Germline CDR1 LGHDT, CDR2 YNNKEL (reference sequence). CDR3 in DNA: TGTGCCAGCAGCCAAGACTGGTCAGGGATGAAATCCTCCTACGAGCAGTACTTC. It specifies CASSQDWSGMKSSYEQYF.

The CDR3 DNA is TGTGCCAGCAGCCCGCCGGACAGGTACGAGCAGTACTTC. As protein: CASSPPDRYEQYF. This chain joins TRBV13 and TRBJ2-7; 7 nucleotides align to TRBD1. The CDR3 has 13 amino acids. Germline values: CDR1 PRHDT, CDR2 FYEKMQ (reference sequence). Trimming cost V 5 bases and J 4 bases; bases outside gene matches: 5. The full variable domain, completed using reference TRBV13 and TRBJ2-7, is AAGVIQSPRHLIKEKRETATLKCYPIPRHDTVYWYQQGPGQDPQFLISFYEKMQSDKGSIPDRFSAQQFSDYHSELNMSSLELGDSALYFCASSPPDRYEQYFGPGTRLTVT.

The chain carries TRBV19 and TRBJ1-4, with D perhaps TRBD1 (6 bases). CDR3 length: 15 amino acids. Between the trimmed V and J ends, which lost 4 bases and 7 bases, there was a span of 16 bases. Germline V gene lookup returns CDR1 LNHDA and CDR2 SQIVND (reference sequence). The CDR3 reads CASSTPGVVAEKLFF. The DNA for the CDR3 is TGTGCCAGTAGTACCCCAGGGGTAGTTGCTGAAAAACTGTTTTTT.

This sequence joins TRBV7-9 and TRBJ1-2, with no clear D. The CDR3 covers 12 residues. The germline V and J ends were trimmed by 5 bases and 1 base, with 5 bases remaining between them. Germline values: CDR1 SEHNR, CDR2 FQNEAQ (reference sequence). In nucleotides, the CDR3 is TGTGCCAGCAGCCGGGATAACTATGGCTACACCTTC. Translated: CASSRDNYGYTF.

This rearrangement joins TRBV5-6 to TRBJ2-7, with D uncertain. The CDR3 spans 14 residues. Germline CDR1 reads SGHDT; CDR2 reads YYEEEE. V was clipped by 4 bases and J by 0 bases, with 11 bases between them. CDR3 loop: CASSPRGSSYEQYF. The CDR3, as DNA: TGTGCCAGCAGCCCTCGCGGTTCCTCCTACGAGCAGTACTTC.

J is TRBJ1-1 and V is TRBV5-4; 8 bases map to TRBD1. V was clipped by 2 bases and J by 5 bases; unmatched bases: 2. In germline, CDR1 is SGHNT, CDR2 YYREEE (reference sequence). The CDR3 consists of 13 residues. The CDR3 nucleotides are TGTGCCAGCAGCTTCCGACAGGGGACTGAAGCTTTCTTT. Translated, it gives CASSFRQGTEAFF.

The V call is TRBV24-1, the J call TRBJ1-2; 8 nucleotides match TRBD1. The CDR3 sequence is 14 residues long. The J segment lost 8 bases and the V segment lost 2 bases, leaving 6 bases of the junction unmatched. The germline V gene encodes CDR1 KGHDR and CDR2 SFDVKD. CDR3 in DNA: TGTGCCACCAGTGATTCGGACAGGGCGCGCGGCTACACCTTC. This codes for CATSDSDRARGYTF.

V and J are TRBV10-1 and TRBJ1-3, with TRBD1 as a possible D gene (5 bases). The CDR3 totals 16 residues. Trimming took off 3 bases at V and 2 bases at J, with 14 bases between the two ends. Germline V gene lookup returns CDR1 WNHNN and CDR2 SYGVQD (reference sequence). DNA for the CDR3: TGCGCCAGCAGTGAAACAGACGGAGGGGCTGGAAACACCATATATTTT. Its protein product is CASSETDGGAGNTIYF.

The chain has TRBV5-4 and TRBJ1-3, with D maybe TRBD1 (5 bases). Trimming removed 4 bases from V and 3 bases from J, with 11 bases in between. This CDR3 is built from 14 residues. CDR1 SGHNT and CDR2 YYREEE come from the germline V gene (reference sequence). CDR3 coding DNA: TGTGCCAGCAGCGCGCCAGGGTATGGAAACACCATATATTTT. As protein: CASSAPGYGNTIYF.

The chain has TRBV3-1 (or the pseudogene TRBV3-2) and TRBJ1-2, with TRBD1 matching over 7 bases. The CDR3 consists of 15 residues. The germline gives CDR1 LGHDT, CDR2 YNNKEL (reference sequence). V shed 6 bases, J shed 4 bases, and the junction held 11 bases outside the gene matches. CDR3 amino acids: CASSLHRGEGYGYTF. CDR3 coding DNA: TGTGCCAGCAGTCTCCACAGGGGTGAGGGCTATGGCTACACCTTC.